These 10 T cell receptor beta chains originate from one sample sequenced in a study of breast tumors, draining lymph nodes, adjacent tissues (TCRdb year 2016). The axillary draining lymph nodes of breast cancer patients were the source of the lymph node samples. To prepare the library, multiplex PCR was applied. The reads were generated on an Illumina HiSeq 2000. TCRdb took the public reads, trimmed them with fastp at Q25, ran MiXCR for clone calling and kept in-frame beta chains. Duplicate CDR3 protein sequences are folded into a single record with the most common DNA and genes. Recorded for this sample are around 290,000 distinct CDR3 sequences; over 30% of them occurred a single time. Together, the top ten hold more than 1% of the sample. Sequencing input: axillary lymph node tissue. The origin of the receptors is a female donor with breast cancer. Some clones in this sample may be carry-over from other donors' samples.

Concerning this clonotype: A read error may be the cause here, since a much bigger clone is one base away. The chain combines TRBV12-3 or TRBV12-4 with TRBJ2-5, with D possibly being TRBD1 (7 bases). Trimming shortened V by 3 bases and J by 4 bases, and 15 bases separated the two germline ends. This CDR3 spans 15 amino acids. CDR3 DNA: TGTGCCAGCAGTTTCGGAGGGGGCCGGATAGAGACCCAGTACTTC. Its protein is CASSFGGGRIETQYF.

The table lists this clonotype with many counts. The V gene is TRBV19, the J gene TRBJ2-3; the match to TRBD2 covers 8 bases. The germline CDR1 and CDR2 sequences are LNHDA and SQIVND (reference sequence). With V trimmed by 3 bases and J by 3 bases, 5 bases remained unmatched. This CDR3 has 15 residues. CDR3 sequence: CASSIGRAETDTQYF. CDR3 sequence (DNA): TGTGCCAGTAGTATCGGGAGGGCCGAGACAGATACGCAGTATTTT.

In this sample, this clonotype turned up a few times. J is TRBJ1-4 and V is TRBV28, with 11 bases identical to TRBD1. The CDR3 covers 15 residues. Looked up from germline, CDR1 is MDHEN and CDR2 is SYDVKM. Germline trimming cut 3 bases from V and 3 bases from J; bases unmatched to any gene: 0. The CDR3 DNA reads as TGTGCCAGCAGTTTGGGACAGGGGGCTAATGAAAAACTGTTTTTT. It specifies CASSLGQGANEKLFF.

This clonotype appeared many times. This chain joins TRBV5-1 and TRBJ2-7, with 9 nucleotides matching TRBD2. The CDR3 spans 14 residues. J was trimmed by 6 bases and V by 5 bases; bases with no gene match: 9. CDR1 is SGHRS and CDR2 is YFSETQ in the germline V gene. Here the CDR3 DNA reads TGCGCCAGCAGGCGGGAGGGATCTTTTTCCGAGCAGTACTTC. Residues: CASRREGSFSEQYF.

Comments on this clonotype: A much larger clone differs by one base, so this may be a read error. The V and J genes are TRBV20-1 and TRBJ2-7, with D possibly matching TRBD2 (5 bases). V lost 2 bases and J 6 bases, leaving 17 bases between the germline ends. The germline gives CDR1 DFQATT, CDR2 SNEGSKA (reference sequence). The CDR3 consists of 14 residues. CDR3 in amino acids: CSARFSGVSSEQYF. The DNA of the CDR3 is TGCAGTGCTAGATTCTCCGGGGTGAGCTCCGAGCAGTACTTC.

This clonotype was picked up many times. The rearrangement joins TRBV24-1 to TRBJ2-1, with TRBD2 identical over 13 bases. The germline gives CDR1 KGHDR, CDR2 SFDVKD. The CDR3 extends over 17 amino acids. The V segment lost 2 bases and the J segment 4 bases; nucleotides outside the gene matches: 4. The CDR3: CATSDSLGLAGYNEQFF. In nucleotides, the CDR3 is TGTGCCACCAGTGATTCACTGGGACTAGCGGGATACAATGAGCAGTTCTTC.

J is TRBJ2-1 and V is TRBV4-3, with D perhaps being TRBD1 or TRBD2 (5 bases each). Germline V gives CDR1 LGHNA, CDR2 YSLEER. V gave up 8 bases and J gave up 2 bases, with 13 bases separating them. The CDR3 consists of 14 residues. The CDR3 bases are TGCGCCAGCGAGGCATGGGGGACCTACAATGAGCAGTTCTTC. Translation gives CASEAWGTYNEQFF.

Only a few counts were recorded for this clonotype. This may arise from a read error, as a much more abundant clone is one base away. The J gene is TRBJ2-1, the V gene TRBV20-1, with no clear D. V shed 3 bases and J shed 2 bases, with 11 bases lying between them. The CDR3 loop spans 14 amino acids. Germline V gene data show CDR1 as DFQATT and CDR2 as SNEGSKA (reference sequence). The CDR3, as DNA: TGCAGTGCTAGGATTGCGCAAGCCTACAATGAGCAGTTCTTC. This sequence encodes CSARIAQAYNEQFF.

V and J are TRBV7-6 and TRBJ2-2; D possibly matches TRBD1 or TRBD2 (5 bases each). This CDR3 region has 17 residues. Per the germline V gene, CDR1 is SGHVS and CDR2 is FNYEAQ. V lost 1 base and J 2 bases, leaving 14 bases between the germline ends. The CDR3 region has the DNA TGTGCCAGCAGCTTAGTGGGGGATGGGGGAAACACCGGGGAGCTGTTTTTT. This gives the protein CASSLVGDGGNTGELFF.

About this clonotype: One end of the junction varies from germline; a read error may be responsible. The J gene is TRBJ2-1, the V gene TRBV6-5, with D perhaps matching TRBD2 (5 bases). The length of the CDR3 is 15 residues. The germline gives CDR1 MNHEY, CDR2 SVGAGI. This chain's CDR3 is CASSPRRTSYNGQFF. The CDR3 DNA follows: TGTGCCAGCAGTCCTCGGCGGACTTCATACAATGGGCAGTTCTTC.